This T cell receptor (beta chain) was recovered during a study of spatial heterogeneity in lung cancer. Study context: Detected beta-chain sequences consistently exceeded alpha-chain sequences. Study-wide points: For expanded intratumoral alpha and beta TCRs, counts tracked tumor mutation counts.

Documented time point: sample taken at primary tumor resection. Unsorted whole RNA of tumor, nontumor lung or frozen PBMC was sequenced. This clonotype is categorized as large. Its antigen remains unknown. Trimming removed 6 bases from V and 6 bases from J, with 9 bases in between. The CDR3 runs 11 residues. CDR1 and CDR2 (germline): MDHEN, SYDVKM. TCRdb itself ran the 5' RACE reads through MiXCR, one entry per CDR3 protein. This table has about 4,200 distinct CDR3 sequences, over 6% appearing once. V usage is TRBV28 and J usage is TRBJ2-7; possible D gene TRBD2, 5 bases. The TCR sequence derives from a male donor with early-stage non-small cell lung cancer. Sequencing used lung tumor tissue, obtained at surgery. CDR3 nucleotide sequence: TGTGCCAGCAGCCCCAGCGGCGAGCAGTACTTC. The encoded protein is CASSPSGEQYF.